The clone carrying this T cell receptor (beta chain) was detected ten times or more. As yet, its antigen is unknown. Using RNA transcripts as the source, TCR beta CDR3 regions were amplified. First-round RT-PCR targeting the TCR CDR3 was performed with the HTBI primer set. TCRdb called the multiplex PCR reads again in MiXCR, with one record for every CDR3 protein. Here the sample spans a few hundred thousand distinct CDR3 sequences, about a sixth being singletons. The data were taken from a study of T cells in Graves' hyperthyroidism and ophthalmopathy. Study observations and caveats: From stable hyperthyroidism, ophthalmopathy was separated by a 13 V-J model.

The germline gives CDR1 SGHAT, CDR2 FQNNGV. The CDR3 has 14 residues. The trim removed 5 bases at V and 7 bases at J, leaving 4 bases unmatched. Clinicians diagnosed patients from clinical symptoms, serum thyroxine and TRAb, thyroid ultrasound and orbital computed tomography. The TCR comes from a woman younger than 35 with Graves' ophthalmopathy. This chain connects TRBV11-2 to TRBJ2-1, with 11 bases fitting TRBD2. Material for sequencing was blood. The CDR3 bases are TGTGCCAGCAGCCCCCGACTAGCGGGGAATGAGCAGTTCTTC. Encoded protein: CASSPRLAGNEQFF.